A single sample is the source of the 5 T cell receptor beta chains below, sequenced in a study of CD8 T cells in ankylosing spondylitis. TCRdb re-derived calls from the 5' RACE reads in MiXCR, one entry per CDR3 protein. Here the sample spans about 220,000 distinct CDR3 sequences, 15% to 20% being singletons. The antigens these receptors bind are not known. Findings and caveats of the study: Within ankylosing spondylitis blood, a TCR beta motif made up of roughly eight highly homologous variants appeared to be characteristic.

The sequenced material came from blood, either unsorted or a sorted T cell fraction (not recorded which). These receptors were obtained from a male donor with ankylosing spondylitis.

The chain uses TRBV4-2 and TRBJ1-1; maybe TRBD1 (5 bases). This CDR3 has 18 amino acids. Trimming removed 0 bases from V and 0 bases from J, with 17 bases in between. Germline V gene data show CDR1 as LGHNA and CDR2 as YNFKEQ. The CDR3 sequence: CASSQETGAVTLNTEAFF. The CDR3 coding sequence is TGTGCCAGCAGCCAAGAGACCGGGGCAGTAACCCTGAACACTGAAGCTTTCTTT.

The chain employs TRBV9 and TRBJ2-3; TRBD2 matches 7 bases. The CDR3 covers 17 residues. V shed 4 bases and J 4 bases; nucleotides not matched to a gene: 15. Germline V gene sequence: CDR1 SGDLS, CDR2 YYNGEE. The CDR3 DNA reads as TGTGCCAGCAGCCCACACCAGGCGGGGGTACCGCCAGATACGCAGTATTTT. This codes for CASSPHQAGVPPDTQYF.

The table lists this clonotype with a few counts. In DNA form, the CDR3 reads TGTGCCAGCAGCATACTCGGCACGGAGCAGTTCTTC. Translation gives CASSILGTEQFF. V and J are TRBV14 and TRBJ2-1; D gene unclear. Deletions cut 5 bases from V and 10 bases from J, with 12 bases between. CDR1 and CDR2 (germline): SGHDN, FVKESK. This CDR3 has 12 amino acids. Full variable domain (outside the CDR3, taken from reference TRBV14 and TRBJ2-1): EAGVTQFPSHSVIEKGQTVTLRCDPISGHDNLYWYRRVMGKEIKFLLHFVKESKQDESGMPNNRFLAERTGGTYSTLKVQPAELEDSGVYFCASSILGTEQFFGPGTRLTVL.

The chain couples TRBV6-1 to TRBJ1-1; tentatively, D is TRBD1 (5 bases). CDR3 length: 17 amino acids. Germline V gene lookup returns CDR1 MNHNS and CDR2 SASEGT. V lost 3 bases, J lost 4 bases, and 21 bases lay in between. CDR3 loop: CASSDGHTPLRGTEAFF. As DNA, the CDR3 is TGTGCCAGCAGTGACGGACACACCCCATTAAGAGGCACTGAAGCTTTCTTT.

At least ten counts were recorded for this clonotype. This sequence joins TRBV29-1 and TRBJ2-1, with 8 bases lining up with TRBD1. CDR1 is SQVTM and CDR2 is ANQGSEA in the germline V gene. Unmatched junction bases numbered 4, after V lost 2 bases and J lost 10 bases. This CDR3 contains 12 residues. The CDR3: CSVEQGAGEQFF. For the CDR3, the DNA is TGCAGCGTTGAACAGGGGGCGGGGGAGCAGTTCTTC.